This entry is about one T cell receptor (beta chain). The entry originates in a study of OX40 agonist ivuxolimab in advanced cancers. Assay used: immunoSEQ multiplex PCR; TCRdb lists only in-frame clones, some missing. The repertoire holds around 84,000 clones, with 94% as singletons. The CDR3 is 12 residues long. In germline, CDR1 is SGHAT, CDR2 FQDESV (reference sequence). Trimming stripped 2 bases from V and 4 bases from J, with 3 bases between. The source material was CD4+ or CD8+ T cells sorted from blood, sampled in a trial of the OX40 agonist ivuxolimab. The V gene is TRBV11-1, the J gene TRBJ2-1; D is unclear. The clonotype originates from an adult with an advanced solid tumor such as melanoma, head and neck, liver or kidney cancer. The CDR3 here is CASSLLYNEQFF. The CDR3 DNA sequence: TGTGCCAGCAGCTTACTATACAATGAGCAGTTCTTC.